This T cell receptor (beta chain) was sequenced for a study of CD8 T cells in Susac syndrome. A quantity of about 0.45 to 1 ug RNA underwent reverse transcription using random hexamers. Amplification of TCR beta CDR3 spanned 54 Vbeta and 13 Jbeta via immunoSEQ multiplex PCR. TCRdb reprocessed the immunoSEQ multiplex PCR reads via MiXCR and lists one record per CDR3 protein. The data contain some 260,000 distinct CDR3 sequences, 80% to 90% of them seen just once; the ten biggest clones take up approximately 0.11%. V gave up 0 bases and J gave up 7 bases, with 6 bases separating them. The CDR3 length is 13 residues. Per germline, CDR1 SGHVS and CDR2 FNYEAQ. Negative isolation was applied to CD8+ and CD4+ T cells, and FACS enrichment was applied to TEMRA cells.

This receptor was taken from a human donor with multiple sclerosis. The rearrangement joins TRBV7-6 to TRBJ2-2; D gene uncertain. The sequencing sample was made of CD8+ T cells from PBMCs. CDR3 protein: CASSLASNGELFF. In DNA form, the CDR3 reads TGTGCCAGCAGCTTAGCTAGCAACGGGGAGCTGTTTTTT.